These 19 T cell receptor beta chains originate from one sample sequenced in a study of T cells in Graves' hyperthyroidism and ophthalmopathy. TCR beta CDR3 region amplification was performed from RNA transcripts. HTBI primers were the set used in a first-round RT-PCR of the TCR CDR3. A single record per CDR3 protein comes from TCRdb applying MiXCR to the multiplex PCR reads. The sample has about 290,000 distinct CDR3 sequences; roughly 17% are singletons. The specimen sequenced was blood. These receptors were taken from a man younger than 45 with Graves' hyperthyroidism.

The CDR3 protein is CSVVGLGPYSNQPQHF. In DNA form, the CDR3 reads TGCAGCGTTGTTGGTCTGGGACCTTATAGCAATCAGCCCCAGCATTTT. This chain joins TRBV29-1 and TRBJ1-5; a possible D gene is TRBD1 (5 bases). Trimming removed 4 bases from V and 0 bases from J, with 16 bases in between. This CDR3 comprises 16 residues. CDR1 SQVTM and CDR2 ANQGSEA come from the germline V gene. Based on the CDR3 plus reference TRBV29-1 and TRBJ1-5, the full variable domain is SAVISQKPSRDICQRGTSLTIQCQVDSQVTMMFWYRQQPGQSLTLIATANQGSEATYESGFVIDKFPISRPNLTFSTLTVSNMSPEDSSIYLCSVVGLGPYSNQPQHFGDGTRLSIL.

The table lists this clonotype with many counts. The gene calls are TRBV5-1 and TRBJ2-7; D perhaps matches TRBD1 (6 bases). Germline values: CDR1 SGHRS, CDR2 YFSETQ. Trimming took off 4 bases at V and 2 bases at J, with 10 bases between the two ends. The CDR3 sequence is 13 residues long. The CDR3 reads CASSPGDTYEQYF. CDR3 sequence (DNA): TGCGCCAGCAGCCCAGGGGACACCTACGAGCAGTACTTC.

This clonotype was detected ten times or more. This rearrangement joins TRBV11-2 to TRBJ2-5, with TRBD2 identical over 7 bases. The CDR3 consists of 16 residues. Trimming took 5 bases from V and 5 from J; bases not matched to a gene: 14. The germline CDR1 and CDR2 sequences are SGHAT and FQNNGV. The CDR3 reads CASSPRVAGAFETQYF. CDR3 in DNA: TGTGCCAGCAGCCCCCGTGTCGCGGGAGCTTTCGAGACCCAGTACTTC.

There are a few counts of this clonotype. The V call is TRBV12-3 or TRBV12-4, the J call TRBJ2-1; D unclear. The CDR3 consists of 14 residues. The germline V and J ends were trimmed by 6 bases and 3 bases, with 12 bases remaining between them. Here the CDR3 reads CASSPKAFYNEQFF. Here the CDR3 DNA reads TGTGCCAGCAGCCCTAAGGCCTTCTACAATGAGCAGTTCTTC.

In this sample, this clonotype turned up many times. The chain combines TRBV11-1 with TRBJ2-5; maybe TRBD2 (5 bases). Trimming stripped 5 bases from V and 0 bases from J, with 13 bases between. Germline lookup yields CDR1 SGHAT and CDR2 FQDESV (reference sequence). CDR3 length: 15 residues. CDR3 bases: TGTGCCAGCAGCCCCCCCGCCGGGAACCAAGAGACCCAGTACTTC. Translation gives CASSPPAGNQETQYF.

V gene TRBV6-1 combines with J gene TRBJ1-3; D not certain. Trimming shortened V by 6 bases and J by 0 bases, and 6 bases separated the two germline ends. Germline values: CDR1 MNHNS, CDR2 SASEGT. CDR3 length: 13 amino acids. CDR3 loop: CASSMSSGNTIYF. The DNA for the CDR3 is TGTGCCAGCAGCATGAGCTCTGGAAACACCATATATTTT.

This clonotype was found many times. This rearrangement joins TRBV20-1 to TRBJ2-1; 8 bases map to TRBD2. Trimming cost V 5 bases and J 5 bases; bases outside gene matches: 11. Per germline, CDR1 DFQATT and CDR2 SNEGSKA (reference sequence). The CDR3 is 15 amino acids. The CDR3 nucleotides read TGCAGTGCTCGGGAAACTAGCGGTGGAGACAATGAGCAGTTCTTC. Translated: CSARETSGGDNEQFF.

V is TRBV6-1 and J is TRBJ1-2; weak D call: TRBD1 (6 bases). CDR1 and CDR2 from the germline V gene are MNHNS and SASEGT. The CDR3 sequence is 15 residues long. Trimming removed 5 bases from V and 2 bases from J, with 15 bases in between. Written as DNA, the CDR3 is TGTGCCAGCAGTCGAATCTCAGGGGAGAACTATGGCTACACCTTC. The encoded protein is CASSRISGENYGYTF.

Regarding this clonotype: A much larger clonotype is one base distant, so this may be a read error. The chain links TRBV3-1 to TRBJ2-7, with D tentatively TRBD2 (5 bases). This CDR3 is built from 14 residues. V lost 1 base and J 6 bases, leaving 13 bases between the germline ends. Germline V gene sequence: CDR1 LGHDT, CDR2 YNNKEL (reference sequence). CDR3 nucleotide sequence: TGTGCCAGCAGCCAAGGACTATCCGCCCGCGAGCAGTACTTC. This encodes CASSQGLSAREQYF.

This clonotype was observed at least ten times. V usage is TRBV5-8 and J usage is TRBJ2-7; tentatively, D is TRBD2 (5 bases). The CDR3 covers 17 residues. V was trimmed by 4 bases and J by 4 bases, leaving 24 bases between them. Germline V gives CDR1 SGHTS, CDR2 YDEGEE. The DNA for the CDR3 is TGTGCCAGCAGCATGCCTATTCGGGAAGGTGGACTTTACGAGCAGTACTTC. Translated, it gives CASSMPIREGGLYEQYF.

This clonotype occurred many times. The rearrangement uses TRBV5-8 and TRBJ2-4, with 8 positions matching TRBD2. V lost 0 bases, J lost 6 bases, and 2 bases stayed unmatched. The length of the CDR3 is 14 residues. CDR1 is SGHTS and CDR2 is YDEGEE in the germline V gene. This CDR3 reads CASSLALAGNIQYF. The CDR3 DNA follows: TGTGCCAGCAGCTTGGCTCTAGCGGGAAACATTCAGTACTTC.

This clonotype was counted between two and nine times. This rearrangement joins TRBV20-1 to TRBJ1-5; 9 nucleotides line up with TRBD1. CDR1 and CDR2 (germline): DFQATT, SNEGSKA (reference sequence). V trimming: 0 bases; J trimming: 1 base; junction bases outside the gene matches: 1. The CDR3 consists of 15 residues. The CDR3 DNA reads as TGCAGTGCTAGAGAACAGGGGGCGAGCAATCAGCCCCAGCATTTT. This gives the protein CSAREQGASNQPQHF.

This clonotype was found many times. The chain joins TRBV9 to TRBJ2-7; no clear D gene. This CDR3 has 13 residues. Looked up from germline, CDR1 is SGDLS and CDR2 is YYNGEE. V lost 0 bases and J lost 6, with 10 bases in between. CDR3 in DNA: TGTGCCAGCAGCGTAGCGAGTGCCGGCGAGCAGTACTTC. Protein product: CASSVASAGEQYF.

Details on this clonotype: With a much larger clone just one base away, this may be a read error. The chain recombines TRBV6-2 or TRBV6-3 with TRBJ2-5, with D possibly called TRBD1 or TRBD2 (5 bases each). The CDR3 covers 11 residues. Germline V gene lookup returns CDR1 MNHEY and CDR2 SVGEGT. Trimming took 8 bases from V and 5 from J, leaving 9 bases between them. This chain's CDR3 is CASGWGETQYF. In DNA, the CDR3 is TGTGCCAGCGGCTGGGGGGAGACCCAGTACTTC.

This clonotype was counted many times. The chain couples TRBV6-1 to TRBJ1-1; D is unresolved. Germline CDR1 reads MNHNS; CDR2 reads SASEGT. V dropped 5 bases and J dropped 8 bases, with 15 bases sitting between them. The CDR3 contains 13 residues. The CDR3 spells CASSYGQKAEAFF. The CDR3 DNA sequence: TGTGCCAGCAGTTACGGGCAAAAGGCCGAAGCTTTCTTT.

This clonotype has a handful of counts. Written as DNA, the CDR3 is TGTGCCAGTAGGGATAGGGGGCAGGGGAACTATGGCTACACCTTC. Translated: CASRDRGQGNYGYTF. The chain joins TRBV19 to TRBJ1-2, with TRBD1 matching 7 bases. The V gene end was trimmed by 6 bases and the J gene end by 2 bases; junction bases not matched to a gene: 9. Germline CDR1 and CDR2: LNHDA and SQIVND (reference sequence). The CDR3 is 15 amino acids. Full variable domain (outside the CDR3, taken from reference TRBV19 and TRBJ1-2): DGGITQSPKYLFRKEGQNVTLSCEQNLNHDAMYWYRQDPGQGLRLIYYSQIVNDFQKGDIAEGYSVSREKKESFPLTVTSAQKNPTAFYLCASRDRGQGNYGYTFGSGTRLTVV.

The chain joins TRBV7-9 to TRBJ2-2, with no clear D. CDR3 length: 12 amino acids. Per the germline V gene, CDR1 is SEHNR and CDR2 is FQNEAQ (reference sequence). Trimming removed 3 bases at V and 8 bases at J, with 7 bases between. CDR3: CASSFPAGELFF. The DNA of the CDR3 is TGTGCCAGCAGCTTCCCCGCTGGGGAGCTGTTTTTT. The complete variable domain, with remaining parts taken from reference TRBV7-9 and TRBJ2-2, reads DTGVSQNPRHKITKRGQNVTFRCDPISEHNRLYWYRQTLGQGPEFLTYFQNEAQLEKSRLLSDRFSAERPKGSFSTLEIQRTEQGDSAMYLCASSFPAGELFFGEGSRLTVL.

Here the CDR3 DNA reads TGTGCCAGCAGCGCACTCGGGCCCGGAGAAAAACTGTTTTTT. Its protein product is CASSALGPGEKLFF. V gene TRBV7-2 combines with J gene TRBJ1-4; unclear D gene. The CDR3 runs to 14 residues. Deletions cut 5 bases from V and 8 bases from J, with 15 bases between. From germline, CDR1 is SGHTA and CDR2 FQGNSA. Looking up the rest from reference TRBV7-2 and TRBJ1-4 gives the full variable domain: GAGVSQSPSNKVTEKGKDVELRCDPISGHTALYWYRQSLGQGLEFLIYFQGNSAPDKSGLPSDRFSAERTGGSVSTLTIQRTQQEDSAVYLCASSALGPGEKLFFGSGTQLSVL.

This clonotype was detected ten times or more. V and J are TRBV20-1 and TRBJ1-1; 7 nucleotides agree with TRBD1. From germline, CDR1 is DFQATT and CDR2 SNEGSKA (reference sequence). The CDR3 is 12 amino acids. V shed 0 bases, J shed 9 bases, and the junction held 4 bases outside the gene matches. In DNA, the CDR3 is TGCAGTGCTAGAGATAGGGGACAGCAAGCTTTCTTT. Translation gives CSARDRGQQAFF.